The source of this T cell receptor (beta chain) is a study of blood T cell repertoires in COVID-19 (TCRdb year 2020). With regard to the full study: Samples covering the acute and convalescent phases of COVID-19 were provided by collaborators in the United States, Italy and Spain. The material from the prospective study consisted of cDNA or gDNA derived from T cells, B-cell-depleted T cells, or PBMCs. Subjects who had been exposed to COVID-19, were actively infected with it, or had recovered from it provided the deeply sampled blood TCRbeta repertoires that made up the dataset. A freely available public database, intended as a resource for researchers studying the immune response to SARS-CoV-2, is where the repertoires were released. Samples were obtained from the ongoing ImmuneRACE study (first 160 participants) and from approximately 1,200 subjects provided by 6 global collaborators. Sample metadata almost always included a de-identified subject ID, COVID-19 status, age in years and sex. Where available, HLA class I and class II types were obtained from metadata supplied by the sample provider rather than from assay-based typing.

The immunoSEQ Assay, a bias-controlled multiplex PCR, was used to amplify TCRbeta CDR3 regions from genomic DNA. In the paper's pipeline: Within the assay, amplification of reference gene primers was used to estimate how many nucleated cells each sample contained. Sequence reads were collapsed and filtered to measure the absolute abundance of every unique TCRbeta CDR3 rearrangement. For each sample, productive Simpson clonality was calculated as the square root of Simpson's diversity index across productive rearrangements. What TCRdb holds here is the immuneACCESS table cut down to in-frame rearrangements. Part of the clones is not present; checked against another copy, under half of the missing clones reflect an unresolved V gene, and the others are unexplained. V, J and clone size are those of that table, while D and trimming were read from the DNA. The sample table lists 130,000 or so clones, approximately 80% of them with a count of one. Over 9% of the sample is taken by the ten largest.

Broad study findings and their caveats: Clinical and demographic metadata were provided uncurated, with the amount varying by source and participant.

Each collaborating institution followed its own protocols to collect whole blood in K2EDTA tubes. Collaborator samples were shipped for TCRbeta analysis as frozen whole blood, isolated PBMCs, or DNA extracted from either sample type. In this sample, this clone turned up a few times. The antigen it binds to is not known. Base qualities are not at hand, and no much larger clone is one base apart. Sequences MNHEY (CDR1) and SMNVEV (CDR2) are obtained from the germline V gene (reference sequence). The CDR3 holds 16 amino acids from the cysteine to the phenylalanine. The DNA shown is the 48-base CDR3, in frame from base 1. After removal of 6 bases from V and 4 bases from J, the junction retains 12 bases not matched to a gene.

The sequenced sample was peripheral blood. This sequence was found in a woman in her fifties or sixties with acute or convalescent COVID-19. The chain employs TRBV27 and TRBJ1-2; TRBD1 fits 9 bases in the junction. The nucleotides are TGTGCCAGCAGAATACGTGGGACAGGGAGCGGCTATGGCTACACCTTC. Its protein reads: CASRIRGTGSGYGYTF.